This TCR beta chain was sequenced during a study of human T cells and chemical hapten exposure. Study-wide context: The study sensitized with 2% DPC on an approximately 2 cm by approximately 2 cm patch of upper inner arm skin. Weekly administration of diphenylcyclopropenone to the scalp of patients continued throughout the approximately 24-week study.

Study outcomes and limitations: TCRs whose frequency exceeded 1 in 1000 remained the same following DPC sensitization.

Germline assignment: CDR1 SQVTM and CDR2 ANQGSEA. This CDR3 has 13 amino acids. V lost 5 bases to trimming and J lost 1 base, with 10 bases between them. In regard to this clonotype: Antigen: not known.

Time point in this sample: pre-sensitization, week 0. Treatment defined: therapeutic diphenylcyclopropenone sensitization with weekly scalp DPC. Alopecia patients, 18 to 70 years old and DPC-suitable, served as donors. TCRdb re-called the RACE reads with MiXCR, one entry per CDR3 protein. The sample lists 180,000 or so distinct CDR3 sequences; roughly 30% were seen once. The chain uses TRBV29-1 and TRBJ2-3, with D possibly TRBD1 on 5 matching bases. The sample in question was whole blood, obtained in connection with sensitization to the hapten diphenylcyclopropenone (DPC). This TCR came from a woman aged 25 to 39 with alopecia areata. Some clones in this sample may be carry-over from other donors' samples. CDR3 residues: CSVTGGGTDTQYF. The CDR3 coding sequence is TGCAGCGTTACAGGTGGCGGCACAGATACGCAGTATTTT.